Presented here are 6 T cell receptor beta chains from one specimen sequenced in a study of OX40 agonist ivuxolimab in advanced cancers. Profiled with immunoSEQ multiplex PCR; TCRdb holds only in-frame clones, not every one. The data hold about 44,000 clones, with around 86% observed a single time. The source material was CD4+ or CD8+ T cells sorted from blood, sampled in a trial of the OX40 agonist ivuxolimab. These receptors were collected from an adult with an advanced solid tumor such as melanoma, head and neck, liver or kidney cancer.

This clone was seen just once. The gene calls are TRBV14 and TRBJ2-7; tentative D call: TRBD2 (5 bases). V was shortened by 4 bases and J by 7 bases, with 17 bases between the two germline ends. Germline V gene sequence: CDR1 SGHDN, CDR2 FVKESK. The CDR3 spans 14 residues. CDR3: CASSPGLTSREQYF. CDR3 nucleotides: TGTGCCAGCAGCCCAGGACTTACGTCTCGTGAGCAGTACTTC. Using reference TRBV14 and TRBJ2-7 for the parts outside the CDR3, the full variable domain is EAGVTQFPSHSVIEKGQTVTLRCDPISGHDNLYWYRRVMGKEIKFLLHFVKESKQDESGMPNNRFLAERTGGTYSTLKVQPAELEDSGVYFCASSPGLTSREQYFGPGTRLTVT.

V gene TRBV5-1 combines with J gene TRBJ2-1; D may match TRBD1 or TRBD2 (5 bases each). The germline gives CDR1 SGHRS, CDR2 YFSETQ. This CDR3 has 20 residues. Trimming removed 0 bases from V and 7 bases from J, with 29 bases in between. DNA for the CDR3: TGCGCCAGCAGCTTGGTCGTTCAACTCTTGAGGGGCTACTCCGGGAATGAGCAGTTCTTC. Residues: CASSLVVQLLRGYSGNEQFF.

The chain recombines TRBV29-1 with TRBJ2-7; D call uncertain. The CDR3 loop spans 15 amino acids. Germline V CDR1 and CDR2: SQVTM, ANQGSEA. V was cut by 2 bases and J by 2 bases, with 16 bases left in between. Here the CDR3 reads CSVELSGRKAYEQYF. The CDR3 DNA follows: TGCAGCGTTGAACTCTCGGGCAGGAAGGCCTACGAGCAGTACTTC.

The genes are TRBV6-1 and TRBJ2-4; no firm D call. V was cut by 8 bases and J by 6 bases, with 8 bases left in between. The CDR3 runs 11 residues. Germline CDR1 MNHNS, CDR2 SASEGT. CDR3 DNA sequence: TGTGCCAGCTCCAATCCAAACATTCAGTACTTC. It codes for CASSNPNIQYF.

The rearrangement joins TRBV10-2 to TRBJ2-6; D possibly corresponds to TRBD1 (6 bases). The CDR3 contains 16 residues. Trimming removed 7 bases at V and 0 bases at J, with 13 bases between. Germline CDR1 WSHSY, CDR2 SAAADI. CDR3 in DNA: TGCGCCAGCACCAAGGACAGCTTCTCTGGGGCCAACGTCCTGACTTTC. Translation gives CASTKDSFSGANVLTF.

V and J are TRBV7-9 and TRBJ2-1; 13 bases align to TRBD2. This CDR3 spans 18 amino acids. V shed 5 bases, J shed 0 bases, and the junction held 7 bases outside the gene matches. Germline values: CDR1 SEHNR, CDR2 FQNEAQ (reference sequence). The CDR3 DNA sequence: TGTGCCAGCAGCACCTCGACTAGCGGGGGGCCCTCCTACAATGAGCAGTTCTTC. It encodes CASSTSTSGGPSYNEQFF.